This TCR beta chain stems from a study of early stage breast cancer tumors. Study-level background: Approximately 10-fold was the mean read coverage per sample. Study conclusions and caveats: Enriched TCRB sequences shared across patients were mostly commonly generated sequences. Compared with adjacent normal breast, tumors showed around 2.7-fold denser, more clonal T cells.

As for this clone: Its antigen is unknown.

Each sample had two DNA replicates, 0.5 ug blood or roughly 1.5 ug tissue. TCRdb's copy holds only in-frame clones and misses some; the assay was immunoSEQ multiplex PCR. This table has about 69,000 clones, approximately 80% appearing once. This sequence was found in a middle-aged person with breast cancer. The sample was blood.

CDR3 protein: CASTLRGSYNEQFF. CDR3 bases: TGTGCCAGCACCCTGAGAGGTTCCTACAATGAGCAGTTCTTC. V is TRBV27 and J is TRBJ2-1; D gene ambiguous. V was shortened by 7 bases and J by 1 base, with 11 bases between the two germline ends. This CDR3 spans 14 amino acids. Germline V gene sequence: CDR1 MNHEY, CDR2 SMNVEV (reference sequence).